Below, 4 T cell receptor beta chains from the same sample are listed, as sequenced in a study of early T cells in non-severe SARS-CoV-2 infection. MiXCR, run by TCRdb on the 5' RACE reads, gives a single entry per CDR3 protein. The data show tens of thousands of distinct CDR3 sequences, 5.3% seen once. Sequenced input: whole blood. The receptors were sampled from an adult who was a healthcare worker with PCR-confirmed SARS-CoV-2 infection or an uninfected control (not recorded which).

With respect to this clonotype: The junction departs from the called germline gene at one end, perhaps through a read error. The chain links TRBV7-7 to TRBJ2-2, with a possible D match to TRBD2 (5 bases). The CDR3 has 13 amino acids. Germline CDR1 and CDR2: SSHAT and FNYEAQ (reference sequence). The CDR3 DNA follows: TGTGCTAGCAGCCCTGAGGGCACCGGGGAGCTGTTTTTT. This encodes CASSPEGTGELFF.

This clonotype was counted at least ten times. The DNA for the CDR3 is TGCGCCAGCAGCTGGGGGGACTCCCGTGATACGCAGTATTTT. Protein: CASSWGDSRDTQYF. The rearrangement joins TRBV5-1 to TRBJ2-3; TRBD2 is a possible D gene (6 bases). The CDR3 is 14 residues long. V lost 3 bases, J lost 6 bases, and 14 bases lay in between. CDR1 is SGHRS, CDR2 YFSETQ, per germline.

This clonotype was observed at least ten times. The genes are TRBV20-1 and TRBJ2-7; D may be TRBD2 (6 bases). CDR1 DFQATT and CDR2 SNEGSKA come from the germline V gene (reference sequence). The CDR3 totals 13 residues. The V end lost 0 bases, the J end lost 5 bases, and 11 bases lay between the germline ends. Here the CDR3 DNA reads TGCAGTGCTAGAGATCCCTCGGGGGACGAGCAGTACTTC. Translated: CSARDPSGDEQYF.

This clonotype was counted many times. The J gene is TRBJ2-3, the V gene TRBV14; D is uncertain. V shed 4 bases and J shed 3 bases, with 11 bases lying between them. The CDR3 runs 14 residues. Per germline, CDR1 SGHDN and CDR2 FVKESK. The CDR3: CASSRGRATDTQYF. CDR3 nucleotide sequence: TGTGCCAGCAGCCGAGGACGAGCGACAGATACGCAGTATTTT. The full variable domain, its missing parts supplied by reference TRBV14 and TRBJ2-3, is EAGVTQFPSHSVIEKGQTVTLRCDPISGHDNLYWYRRVMGKEIKFLLHFVKESKQDESGMPNNRFLAERTGGTYSTLKVQPAELEDSGVYFCASSRGRATDTQYFGPGTRLTVL.